The text below deals with one T cell receptor beta chain. The data derive from a study of blood T cell repertoires in COVID-19. Original processing notes: Reference gene primer amplification gave estimated nucleated cell counts. Some clones are missing from TCRdb's copy, which holds only in-frame ones; the method was immunoSEQ multiplex PCR. V and J calls and clone size come straight from that table; D and trimming were deduced from the DNA. The sample has fewer than 200,000 clones; approximately 90% are singletons. The CDR3 spans 11 residues. The germline V gene has CDR1 LNHDA and CDR2 SQIVND (reference sequence). V lost 3 bases and J 6 bases, leaving 2 bases between the germline ends.

The source material was peripheral blood. The sequence derives from a woman aged 18-35 years who had recovered from COVID-19. The rearrangement uses TRBV19 and TRBJ2-2; no definite D call. CDR3: CASSISGELFF. The CDR3 DNA sequence: TGTGCCAGTAGTATCTCCGGGGAGCTGTTTTTT.